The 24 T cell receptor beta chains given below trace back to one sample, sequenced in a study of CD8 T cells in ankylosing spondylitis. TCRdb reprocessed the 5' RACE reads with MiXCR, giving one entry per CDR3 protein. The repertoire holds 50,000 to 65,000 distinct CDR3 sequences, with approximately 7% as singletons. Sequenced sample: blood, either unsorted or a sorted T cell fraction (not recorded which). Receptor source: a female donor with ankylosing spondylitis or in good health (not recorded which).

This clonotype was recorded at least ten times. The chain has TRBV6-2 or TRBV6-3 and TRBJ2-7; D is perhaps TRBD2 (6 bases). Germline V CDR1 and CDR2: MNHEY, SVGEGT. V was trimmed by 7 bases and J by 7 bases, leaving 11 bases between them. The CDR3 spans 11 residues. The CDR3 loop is CASMQGGEQYF. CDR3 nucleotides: TGTGCCAGCATGCAGGGAGGTGAGCAGTACTTC.

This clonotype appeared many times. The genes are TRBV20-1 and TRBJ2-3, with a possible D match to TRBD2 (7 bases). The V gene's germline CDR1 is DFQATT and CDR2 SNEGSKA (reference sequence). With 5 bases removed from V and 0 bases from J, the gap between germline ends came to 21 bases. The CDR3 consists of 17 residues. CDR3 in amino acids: CSALRGRGRGSTDTQYF. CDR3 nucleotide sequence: TGCAGTGCTCTAAGAGGGCGGGGGCGGGGAAGCACAGATACGCAGTATTTT.

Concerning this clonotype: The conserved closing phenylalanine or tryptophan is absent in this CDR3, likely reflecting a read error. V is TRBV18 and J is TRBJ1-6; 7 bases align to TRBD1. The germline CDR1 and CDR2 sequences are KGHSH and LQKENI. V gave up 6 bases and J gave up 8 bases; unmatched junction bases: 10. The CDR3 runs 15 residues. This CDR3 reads CASSRLTGLDSPLHC. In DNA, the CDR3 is TGTGCCAGCTCCCGATTGACAGGGTTGGATTCACCCCTCCACTGT.

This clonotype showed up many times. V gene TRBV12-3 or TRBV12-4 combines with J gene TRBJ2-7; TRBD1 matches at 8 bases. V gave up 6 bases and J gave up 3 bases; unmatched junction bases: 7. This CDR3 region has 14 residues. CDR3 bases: TGTGCCAGCAGGAAATCAGGGGGCGTCTACGAGCAGTACTTC. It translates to CASRKSGGVYEQYF.

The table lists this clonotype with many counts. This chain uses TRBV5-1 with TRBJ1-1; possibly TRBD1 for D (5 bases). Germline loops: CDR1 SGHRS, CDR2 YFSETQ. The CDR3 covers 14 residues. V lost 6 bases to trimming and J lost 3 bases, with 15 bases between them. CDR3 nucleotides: TGCGCCAGCACCCGCGGGGGGGGGGACACTGAAGCTTTCTTT. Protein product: CASTRGGGDTEAFF.

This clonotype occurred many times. The CDR3 nucleotides read TGTGCCAGCAGCGCAGGACAGGGGAGAAATGAAAAACTGTTTTTT. It encodes CASSAGQGRNEKLFF. The chain employs TRBV5-8 and TRBJ1-4, with TRBD1 identical over 9 bases. Germline-derived CDR1 and CDR2 are SGHTS and YDEGEE. The CDR3 is 15 residues long. The ends lost 4 bases at V and 5 bases at J; junction bases unmatched: 6.

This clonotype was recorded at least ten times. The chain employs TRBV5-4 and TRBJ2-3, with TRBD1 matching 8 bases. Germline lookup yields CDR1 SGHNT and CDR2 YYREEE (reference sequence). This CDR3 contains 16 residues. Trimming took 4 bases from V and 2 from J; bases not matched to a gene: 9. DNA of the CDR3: TGTGCCAGCAGCGACCAAGACAGGGGAGCCACAGATACGCAGTATTTT. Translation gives CASSDQDRGATDTQYF.

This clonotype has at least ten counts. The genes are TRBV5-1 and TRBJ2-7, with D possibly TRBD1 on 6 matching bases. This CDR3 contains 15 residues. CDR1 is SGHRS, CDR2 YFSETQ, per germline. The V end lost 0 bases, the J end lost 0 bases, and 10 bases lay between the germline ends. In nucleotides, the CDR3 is TGCGCCAGCAGCTTGGTACCAGGGGACTCCTACGAGCAGTACGTC. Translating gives CASSLVPGDSYEQYV.

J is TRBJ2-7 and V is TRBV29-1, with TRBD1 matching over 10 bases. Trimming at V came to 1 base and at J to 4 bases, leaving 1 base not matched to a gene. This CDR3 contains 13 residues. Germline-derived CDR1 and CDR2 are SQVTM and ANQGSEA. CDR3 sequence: CSVEGTGGYEQYF. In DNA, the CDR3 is TGCAGCGTTGAAGGGACAGGGGGGTACGAGCAGTACTTC.

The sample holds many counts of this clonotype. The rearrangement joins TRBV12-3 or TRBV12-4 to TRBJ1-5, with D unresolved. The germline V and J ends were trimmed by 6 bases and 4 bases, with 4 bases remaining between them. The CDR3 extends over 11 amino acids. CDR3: CASRANQPQHF. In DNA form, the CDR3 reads TGTGCCAGCAGGGCAAATCAGCCCCAGCATTTT.

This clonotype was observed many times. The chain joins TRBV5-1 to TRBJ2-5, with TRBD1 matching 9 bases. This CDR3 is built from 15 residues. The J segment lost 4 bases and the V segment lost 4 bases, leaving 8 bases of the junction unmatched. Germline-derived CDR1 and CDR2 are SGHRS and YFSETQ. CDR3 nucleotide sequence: TGCGCCAGCAGCCCCGGGACAGGGCCGCTAGAGACCCAGTACTTC. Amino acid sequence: CASSPGTGPLETQYF.

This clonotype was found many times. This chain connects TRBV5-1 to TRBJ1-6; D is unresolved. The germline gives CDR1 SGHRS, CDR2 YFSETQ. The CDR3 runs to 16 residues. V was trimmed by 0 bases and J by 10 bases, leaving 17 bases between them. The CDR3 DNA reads TGCGCCAGCAGCTTGGTGGACGGTTCGAGCCTCTCACCCCTCCACTTT. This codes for CASSLVDGSSLSPLHF.

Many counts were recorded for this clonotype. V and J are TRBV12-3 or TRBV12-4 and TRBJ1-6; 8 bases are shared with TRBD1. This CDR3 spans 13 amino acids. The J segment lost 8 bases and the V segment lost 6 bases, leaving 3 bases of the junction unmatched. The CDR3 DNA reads TGTGCCAGCAGAACAGGGGGGGATTCACCCCTCCACTTT. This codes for CASRTGGDSPLHF.

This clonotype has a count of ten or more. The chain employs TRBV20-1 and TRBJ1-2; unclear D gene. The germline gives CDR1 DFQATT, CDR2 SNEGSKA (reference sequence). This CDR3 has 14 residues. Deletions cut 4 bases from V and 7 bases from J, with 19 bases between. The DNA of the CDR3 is TGCAGTGCTACTGTGGCAAATTGGACCTTTGGCTACACCTTC. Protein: CSATVANWTFGYTF.

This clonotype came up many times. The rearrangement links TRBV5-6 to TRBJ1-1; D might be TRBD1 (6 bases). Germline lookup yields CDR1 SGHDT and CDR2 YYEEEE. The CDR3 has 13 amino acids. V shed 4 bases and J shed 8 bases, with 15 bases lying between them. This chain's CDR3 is CASSRSYGTEAFF. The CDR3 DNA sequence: TGTGCCAGCAGCAGAAGCTACGGGACAGAAGCTTTCTTT.

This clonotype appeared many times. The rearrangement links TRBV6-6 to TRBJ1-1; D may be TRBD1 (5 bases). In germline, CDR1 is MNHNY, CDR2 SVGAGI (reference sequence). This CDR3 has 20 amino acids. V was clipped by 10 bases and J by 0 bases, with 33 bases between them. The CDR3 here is CATSRGPRFWGEEVNTEAFF. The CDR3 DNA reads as TGTGCCACCAGCCGGGGCCCACGCTTCTGGGGGGAGGAGGTGAACACTGAAGCTTTCTTT.

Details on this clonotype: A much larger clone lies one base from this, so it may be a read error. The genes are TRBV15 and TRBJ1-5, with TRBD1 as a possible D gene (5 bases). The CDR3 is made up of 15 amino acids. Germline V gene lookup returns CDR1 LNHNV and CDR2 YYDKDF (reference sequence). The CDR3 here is CASSRDWGGNQPQHF. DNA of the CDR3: TGTGCCTCCAGCAGAGATTGGGGCGGGAATCAGCCCCAGCATTTT.

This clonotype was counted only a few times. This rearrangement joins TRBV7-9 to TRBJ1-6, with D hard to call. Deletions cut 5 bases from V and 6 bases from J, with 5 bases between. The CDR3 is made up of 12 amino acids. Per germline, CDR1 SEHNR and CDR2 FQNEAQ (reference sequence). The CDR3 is CASSPFNSPLHF. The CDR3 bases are TGTGCCAGCAGCCCATTTAATTCACCCCTCCACTTT.

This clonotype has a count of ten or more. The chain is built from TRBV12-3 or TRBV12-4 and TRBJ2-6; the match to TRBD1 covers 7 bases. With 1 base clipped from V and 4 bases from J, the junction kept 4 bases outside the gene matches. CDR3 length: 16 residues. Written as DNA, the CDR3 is TGTGCCAGCAGTTTAGAAGGGGGCAAAGGGGCCAACGTCCTGACTTTC. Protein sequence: CASSLEGGKGANVLTF.

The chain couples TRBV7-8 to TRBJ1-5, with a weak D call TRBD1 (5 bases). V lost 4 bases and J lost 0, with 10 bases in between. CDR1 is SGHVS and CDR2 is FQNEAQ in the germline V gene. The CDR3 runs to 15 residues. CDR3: CASSSRQLSNQPQHF. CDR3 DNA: TGTGCCAGCAGCTCACGACAGCTTAGCAATCAGCCCCAGCATTTT. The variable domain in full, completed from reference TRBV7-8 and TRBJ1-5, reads GAGVSQSPRYKVAKRGQDVALRCDPISGHVSLFWYQQALGQGPEFLTYFQNEAQLDKSGLPSDRFFAERPEGSVSTLKIQRTQQEDSAVYLCASSSRQLSNQPQHFGDGTRLSIL.

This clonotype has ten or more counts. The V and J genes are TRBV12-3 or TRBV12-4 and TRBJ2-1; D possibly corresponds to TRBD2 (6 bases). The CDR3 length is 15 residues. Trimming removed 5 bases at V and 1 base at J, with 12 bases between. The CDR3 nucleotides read TGTGCCAGCAGTCCTCTAGCGCGGTCCTACAATGAGCAGTTCTTC. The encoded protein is CASSPLARSYNEQFF.

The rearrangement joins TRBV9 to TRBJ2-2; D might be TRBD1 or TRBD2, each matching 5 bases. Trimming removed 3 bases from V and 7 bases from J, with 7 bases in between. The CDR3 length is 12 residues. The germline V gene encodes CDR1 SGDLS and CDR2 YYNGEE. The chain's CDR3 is CASSARGGELFF. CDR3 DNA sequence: TGTGCCAGCAGCGCGAGGGGCGGGGAGCTGTTTTTT.

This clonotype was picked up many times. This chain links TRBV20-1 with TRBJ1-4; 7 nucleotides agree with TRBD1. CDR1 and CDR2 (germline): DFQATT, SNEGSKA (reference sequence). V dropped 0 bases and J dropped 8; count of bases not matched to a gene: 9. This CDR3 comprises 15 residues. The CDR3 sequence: CSARDFVGGREKLFF. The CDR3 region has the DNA TGCAGTGCTAGAGATTTTGTAGGGGGCAGGGAAAAACTGTTTTTT.

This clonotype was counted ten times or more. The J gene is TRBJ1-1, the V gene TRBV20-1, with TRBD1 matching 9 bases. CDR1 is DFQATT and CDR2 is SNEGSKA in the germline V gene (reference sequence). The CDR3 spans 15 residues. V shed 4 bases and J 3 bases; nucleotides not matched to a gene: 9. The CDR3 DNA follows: TGCAGTGCTACCCCTTCACAGGGGGCGCACACTGAAGCTTTCTTT. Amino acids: CSATPSQGAHTEAFF.